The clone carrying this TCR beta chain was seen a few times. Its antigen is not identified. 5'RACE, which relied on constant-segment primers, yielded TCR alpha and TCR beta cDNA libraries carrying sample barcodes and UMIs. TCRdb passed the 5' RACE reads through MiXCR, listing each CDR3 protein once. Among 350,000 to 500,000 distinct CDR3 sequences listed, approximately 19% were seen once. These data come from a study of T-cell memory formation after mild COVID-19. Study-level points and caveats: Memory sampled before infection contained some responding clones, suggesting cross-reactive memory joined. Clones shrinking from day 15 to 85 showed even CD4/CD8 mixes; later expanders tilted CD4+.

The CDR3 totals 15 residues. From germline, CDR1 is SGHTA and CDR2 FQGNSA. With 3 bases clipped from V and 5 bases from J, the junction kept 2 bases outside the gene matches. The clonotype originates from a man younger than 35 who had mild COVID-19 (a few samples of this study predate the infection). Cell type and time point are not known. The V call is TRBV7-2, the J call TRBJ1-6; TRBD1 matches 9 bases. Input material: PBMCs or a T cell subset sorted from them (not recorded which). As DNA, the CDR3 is TGTGCCAGCAGCTTTGGGGACAGGGATAATTCACCCCTCCACTTT. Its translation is CASSFGDRDNSPLHF.